The entry below describes one T cell receptor (beta chain). From germline, CDR1 is MNHEY and CDR2 SVGAGI. This CDR3 contains 14 residues. Between the trimmed V and J ends, which lost 6 bases and 2 bases, there was a span of 14 bases. The sample comes from a study of blood T cell repertoires in COVID-19. Here immunoSEQ multiplex PCR was the method, and the copy in TCRdb shows in-frame clones only, minus some. The table includes 200,000 to 250,000 clones, about 91% detected once. This clonotype was obtained from a young man with acute or convalescent COVID-19. This chain connects TRBV6-5 to TRBJ2-7, with a tentative D call TRBD1 (5 bases). Sequencing was performed on peripheral blood. The CDR3 sequence: CASRTPQGTYEQYF. In DNA form, the CDR3 reads TGTGCCAGCAGGACCCCCCAGGGAACCTACGAGCAGTACTTC.